These 28 T cell receptor beta chains came from one sample sequenced in a study of blood T cell repertoires in COVID-19. Assay: immunoSEQ multiplex PCR; the TCRdb copy retains only in-frame clones and omits some. The table includes some 120,000 clones, 77% detected once. The specimen sequenced was peripheral blood. The receptors stem from a man at least 80 years old with acute or convalescent COVID-19.

Only a few counts were recorded for this clone. Here the CDR3 reads CASSSMLRSPLHF. The CDR3 nucleotides read TGTGCCAGCAGCTCCATGCTACGGTCACCCCTCCACTTT. The rearrangement joins TRBV7-2 to TRBJ1-6, with D uncertain. The CDR3 has 13 residues. The germline CDR1 and CDR2 sequences are SGHTA and FQGNSA. Trimming removed 4 bases from V and 10 bases from J, with 11 bases in between.

V usage is TRBV6-5 and J usage is TRBJ1-4, with 7 bases aligning to TRBD1. The CDR3 runs to 14 residues. V shed 6 bases and J 8 bases; nucleotides not matched to a gene: 9. Germline V gene lookup returns CDR1 MNHEY and CDR2 SVGAGI. The CDR3 region has the DNA TGTGCCAGCAGCCCCCGACAGGGAAGGGAAAAACTGTTTTTT. Protein product: CASSPRQGREKLFF.

This clone appeared a few times. V usage is TRBV28 and J usage is TRBJ2-7; D is possibly TRBD1 (6 bases). The V gene lost 3 bases and the J gene lost 0 bases, with 15 bases spanning the gap. Germline V gives CDR1 MDHEN, CDR2 SYDVKM. The CDR3 contains 16 residues. CDR3: CASSFIRKTGSYEQYF. CDR3 DNA sequence: TGTGCCAGCAGTTTTATTCGGAAGACAGGCTCCTACGAGCAGTACTTC.

The chain combines TRBV9 with TRBJ2-3; D not resolved. This CDR3 comprises 14 residues. V was cut by 0 bases and J by 1 base, with 6 bases left in between. Germline V gene sequence: CDR1 SGDLS, CDR2 YYNGEE. This CDR3 is CASSVGPGTDTQYF. CDR3 sequence (DNA): TGTGCCAGCAGCGTAGGCCCAGGCACAGATACGCAGTATTTT.

The V gene is TRBV4-1, the J gene TRBJ2-7; D is perhaps TRBD2 (5 bases). Germline CDR1 and CDR2: MGHRA and YSYEKL. There are 14 residues in the CDR3. V was cut by 4 bases and J by 3 bases, with 13 bases left in between. The CDR3 spells CASSPGVILYEQYF. CDR3 nucleotides: TGCGCCAGCAGCCCCGGGGTAATTCTCTACGAGCAGTACTTC.

This clone has only a few counts. The chain uses TRBV4-2 and TRBJ2-3; tentatively, D is TRBD2 (5 bases). The germline V and J ends were trimmed by 4 bases and 4 bases, with 12 bases remaining between them. Per the germline V gene, CDR1 is LGHNA and CDR2 is YNFKEQ. The CDR3 covers 14 residues. The CDR3 protein is CASSPEGLADTQYF. CDR3 coding DNA: TGTGCCAGCAGCCCCGAAGGACTTGCAGATACGCAGTATTTT.

The V and J genes are TRBV5-5 and TRBJ2-5, with TRBD2 identical over 11 bases. Germline V gene data show CDR1 as SGHKS and CDR2 as YYEKEE (reference sequence). The CDR3 loop spans 15 amino acids. The V gene end was trimmed by 3 bases and the J gene end by 3 bases; junction bases not matched to a gene: 4. In DNA form, the CDR3 reads TGTGCCAGCAGCTGGGTGACTAGCGGGGAAGAGACCCAGTACTTC. Translating it yields CASSWVTSGEETQYF.

This chain joins TRBV12-3 or TRBV12-4 and TRBJ2-7, with D possibly TRBD1 on 5 matching bases. The CDR3 is 11 residues long. V lost 3 bases and J 8 bases, leaving 8 bases between the germline ends. The CDR3 bases are TGTGCCAGCAGTTTTCAGGGTAAGCAGTACTTC. As protein: CASSFQGKQYF.

V and J are TRBV4-2 and TRBJ2-1; 9 positions agree with TRBD2. In germline, CDR1 is LGHNA, CDR2 YNFKEQ. CDR3 length equals 15 residues. With V trimmed by 0 bases and J by 7 bases, 4 bases remained unmatched. In nucleotides, the CDR3 is TGTGCCAGCAGCCAAGATCTAGCGGGGAGGAATGAGCAGTTCTTC. It specifies CASSQDLAGRNEQFF.

This clone was seen only once. The CDR3 DNA reads as TGTGCCAGCAGGCCGTTGAGGCTAGCGGGGGGCTCCTACAATGAGCAGTTCTTC. This translates into CASRPLRLAGGSYNEQFF. V is TRBV11-2 and J is TRBJ2-1, with 11 bases that match TRBD2. CDR1 and CDR2 (germline): SGHAT, FQNNGV. Trimming took 6 bases from V and 0 from J; bases not matched to a gene: 10. The CDR3 length is 18 residues.

The chain recombines TRBV6-5 with TRBJ1-1; 8 positions match TRBD1. This CDR3 region has 14 residues. Germline-derived CDR1 and CDR2 are MNHEY and SVGAGI. After removal of 7 bases from V and 4 bases from J, the junction contained 8 bases not matched to a gene. The CDR3 DNA reads as TGTGCCAGCATTCGGACAGGGATGTCCACTGAAGCTTTCTTT. Translation: CASIRTGMSTEAFF.

The rearrangement links TRBV7-2 to TRBJ1-3; tentative D call: TRBD1 (5 bases). The CDR3 consists of 17 residues. Germline lookup yields CDR1 SGHTA and CDR2 FQGNSA. The ends were cut back, 5 bases at V and 0 bases at J, with 17 bases in the middle. CDR3 sequence (DNA): TGTGCCAGCAGCCTACAACCCCTCGGGGGCTCTGGAAACACCATATATTTT. Its translation is CASSLQPLGGSGNTIYF.

The V call is TRBV5-1, the J call TRBJ2-3; no clear D gene. Germline CDR1 is SGHRS and CDR2 is YFSETQ. V was trimmed by 0 bases and J by 2 bases, leaving 4 bases between them. This CDR3 spans 13 amino acids. The CDR3 nucleotides are TGCGCCAGCAGCTTGGACATCACAGATACGCAGTATTTT. It specifies CASSLDITDTQYF.

The chain joins TRBV5-1 to TRBJ1-2, with 9 bases matching TRBD1. Per the germline V gene, CDR1 is SGHRS and CDR2 is YFSETQ. V lost 1 base, J lost 4 bases, and 5 bases stayed unmatched. This CDR3 is built from 15 residues. CDR3 nucleotides: TGCGCCAGCAGCTTGATCCCGGGACAGGGCTATGGCTACACCTTC. Protein sequence: CASSLIPGQGYGYTF.

The chain recombines TRBV4-2 with TRBJ1-5; a weak D match, TRBD1 (5 bases). Per the germline V gene, CDR1 is LGHNA and CDR2 is YNFKEQ. With 4 bases removed from V and 5 bases from J, the gap between germline ends came to 15 bases. This CDR3 is 15 amino acids long. The CDR3 nucleotides read TGTGCCAGCAGCCGCACTGCGACAGACGATCAGCCCCAGCATTTT. Translation gives CASSRTATDDQPQHF.

By sample fraction, this clone is medium-sized (0.01 to 0.1%). V is TRBV10-3 and J is TRBJ2-1; 10 positions agree with TRBD2. The CDR3 runs 16 residues. Germline CDR1 reads ENHRY; CDR2 reads SYGVKD. The J segment lost 0 bases and the V segment lost 4 bases, leaving 3 bases of the junction unmatched. The CDR3 region is CAISVSGGRSYNEQFF. The CDR3 nucleotides read TGTGCCATCAGTGTTAGCGGGGGGCGCTCCTACAATGAGCAGTTCTTC.

The V call is TRBV19, the J call TRBJ2-7; 12 bases are a match to TRBD1. Germline V CDR1 and CDR2: LNHDA, SQIVND (reference sequence). V shed 2 bases and J 4 bases; nucleotides not matched to a gene: 3. The CDR3 extends over 15 amino acids. The CDR3 DNA reads TGTGCCAGTAGTATATTGGGACAGGGGGCTTACGAGCAGTACTTC. It is translated as CASSILGQGAYEQYF.

The chain joins TRBV25-1 to TRBJ2-1; maybe TRBD2 (5 bases). Germline V gene data show CDR1 as MGHDK and CDR2 as SYGVNS. V was shortened by 3 bases and J by 7 bases, with 7 bases between the two germline ends. The CDR3 has 12 residues. CDR3 nucleotide sequence: TGTGCCAGCAGTGAGCAGCGGAATGAGCAGTTCTTC. The encoded protein is CASSEQRNEQFF.

V and J are TRBV5-1 and TRBJ1-1; 7 bases match TRBD1. Germline V lookup: CDR1 SGHRS, CDR2 YFSETQ. This CDR3 contains 13 residues. Losses at the gene ends were 2 bases for V and 6 bases for J; bases not matched to a gene: 4. The DNA for the CDR3 is TGCGCCAGCAGCTTTGCACAGGGGTCTGAAGCTTTCTTT. It is translated as CASSFAQGSEAFF. The full variable domain, completed using reference TRBV5-1 and TRBJ1-1, is KAGVTQTPRYLIKTRGQQVTLSCSPISGHRSVSWYQQTPGQGLQFLFEYFSETQRNKGNFPGRFSGRQFSNSRSEMNVSTLELGDSALYLCASSFAQGSEAFFGQGTRLTVV.

This chain links TRBV18 with TRBJ1-4, with D hard to call. Trimming removed 3 bases at V and 7 bases at J, with 18 bases between. This CDR3 is 16 amino acids long. Germline CDR1 and CDR2: KGHSH and LQKENI. In DNA form, the CDR3 reads TGTGCCAGCTCACCGACCGCGGGTGGAGAAGGTGAAAAACTGTTTTTT. Residues: CASSPTAGGEGEKLFF.

This clone turned up a few times. The chain is built from TRBV7-9 and TRBJ1-6, with D unclear. The germline CDR1 and CDR2 sequences are SEHNR and FQNEAQ (reference sequence). The CDR3 loop spans 17 amino acids. V was shortened by 0 bases and J by 8 bases, with 17 bases between the two germline ends. The CDR3 DNA follows: TGTGCCAGCAGCTTAGCAACGTCAGGAGGGAGTTATTCACCCCTCCACTTT. Encoded protein: CASSLATSGGSYSPLHF. The full variable domain, its missing parts supplied by reference TRBV7-9 and TRBJ1-6, is DTGVSQNPRHKITKRGQNVTFRCDPISEHNRLYWYRQTLGQGPEFLTYFQNEAQLEKSRLLSDRFSAERPKGSFSTLEIQRTEQGDSAMYLCASSLATSGGSYSPLHFGNGTRLTVT.

The rearrangement uses TRBV19 and TRBJ2-1, with D maybe TRBD1 (6 bases). Trimming removed 6 bases at V and 12 bases at J, with 21 bases between. CDR3 length: 14 residues. Germline CDR1 is LNHDA and CDR2 is SQIVND (reference sequence). The CDR3 DNA sequence: TGTGCCAGTAGGGTTTGGGACAACTCGGCGGGGCAGTTCTTC. It translates to CASRVWDNSAGQFF.

J is TRBJ1-1 and V is TRBV7-3; D gene unclear. Germline V gene sequence: CDR1 SGHTA, CDR2 FQGTGA. Trimming removed 8 bases from V and 0 bases from J, with 10 bases in between. The CDR3 totals 13 residues. Written as DNA, the CDR3 is TGTGCCAGCTCGACGGAGATGAACACTGAAGCTTTCTTT. Translated: CASSTEMNTEAFF.

The chain links TRBV30 to TRBJ1-5; possibly TRBD1 for D (5 bases). V lost 0 bases to trimming and J lost 3 bases, with 9 bases between them. Germline-derived CDR1 and CDR2 are GTSNPN and SVGIG (reference sequence). The CDR3 sequence is 14 residues long. The CDR3 spells CAWSVGADNQPQHF. CDR3 DNA: TGTGCCTGGAGTGTAGGGGCTGACAATCAGCCCCAGCATTTT. The full variable domain, its missing parts supplied by reference TRBV30 and TRBJ1-5, is SQTIHQWPATLVQPVGSPLSLECTVEGTSNPNLYWYRQAAGRGLQLLFYSVGIGQISSEVPQNLSASRPQDRQFILSSKKLLLSDSGFYLCAWSVGADNQPQHFGDGTRLSIL.

The J gene is TRBJ2-7, the V gene TRBV19; possibly TRBD1 for D (6 bases). This CDR3 is 14 amino acids long. Germline V gene lookup returns CDR1 LNHDA and CDR2 SQIVND (reference sequence). Trimming stripped 5 bases from V and 1 base from J, with 12 bases between. The CDR3 spells CASSWDIFSYEQYF. CDR3 coding DNA: TGTGCCAGTAGTTGGGACATCTTTTCCTACGAGCAGTACTTC.

This chain joins TRBV28 and TRBJ2-7, with 9 bases lining up with TRBD1. Germline loops: CDR1 MDHEN, CDR2 SYDVKM. With 7 bases clipped from V and 3 bases from J, the junction kept 10 bases outside the gene matches. This CDR3 contains 15 residues. This CDR3 is CASTDLRQGGYEQYF. DNA for the CDR3: TGTGCCAGCACCGACCTACGACAGGGGGGCTACGAGCAGTACTTC.

This clone was recorded only once. This sequence joins TRBV30 and TRBJ2-6; possible D gene TRBD1, 6 bases. The CDR3 has 15 residues. V gave up 0 bases and J gave up 2 bases, with 8 bases separating them. Germline V gene sequence: CDR1 GTSNPN, CDR2 SVGIG (reference sequence). This CDR3 reads CAWSVPGAGANVLTF. DNA of the CDR3: TGTGCCTGGAGTGTACCAGGGGCTGGGGCCAACGTCCTGACTTTC.

The V call is TRBV4-3, the J call TRBJ2-5; 10 positions match TRBD2. The CDR3 is 18 amino acids. Germline CDR1 is LGHNA and CDR2 is YSLEER. J was trimmed by 7 bases and V by 0 bases; bases with no gene match: 14. The CDR3 nucleotides read TGCGCCAGCAGCCAAGAGTCTAGCGGGGGCCCAATGTTGAGGACCCAGTACTTC. Amino acid sequence: CASSQESSGGPMLRTQYF.